The present entry profiles one T cell receptor beta chain with its context. The antigen is not known. Individuals having autoimmune disease history or systemic immunosuppression were not enrolled. The data were obtained in a study of OX40 agonist ivuxolimab in advanced cancers. Overall study: Eligibility rules accepted prior anti-PD-1, anti-PD-L1 or anti-CTLA-4 therapy, and over 30% had some. Points from the study as a whole: Clonal expansion in partial responders at 0.1-3.0 mg/kg ranked among the lowest.

This CDR3 contains 15 residues. Germline CDR1 reads SGHRS; CDR2 reads YFSETQ. Trimming left V 1 base short and J 0 bases short, with 8 bases between. Generated by immunoSEQ multiplex PCR, the TCRdb table keeps only in-frame clones and is missing some. The table lists almost 80,000 clones, under 90% of them singletons. This sample comprised CD4+ or CD8+ T cells sorted from blood, obtained in a trial of the OX40 agonist ivuxolimab. The chain combines TRBV5-1 with TRBJ2-1, with D perhaps matching TRBD2 (6 bases). The origin of this receptor is an adult with an advanced solid tumor such as melanoma, head and neck, liver or kidney cancer. The CDR3 spells CASSLIGSSYNEQFF. The CDR3 coding sequence is TGCGCCAGCAGCTTGATCGGGAGCTCCTACAATGAGCAGTTCTTC.